Shown below are 3 T cell receptor beta chains from a single sample sequenced in a study of cytomegalovirus exposure and HLA in healthy donors. Both 60 Vbeta primers and 13 Jbeta primers went into the PCR. This table comes from immunoSEQ multiplex PCR, and its TCRdb copy is limited to in-frame clones, with some not included. The repertoire has some 120,000 clones, about 8.5% of them found once; the top ten carry 4.5% to 7%. Source material: PBMCs. The receptors were gathered from a man in his forties in good health and CMV-seronegative.

The chain employs TRBV21-1 and TRBJ2-2; no check of the table's D call, TRBD1, against the DNA was made. TRBV21-1 is recorded as a pseudogene. This CDR3 contains 17 residues. In DNA form, the CDR3 reads TGTGCCAGCAGCTCGCCGCCGGGACAGAAGAACACCGGGGAGCTGTTTTTT. Encoded protein: CASSSPPGQKNTGELFF.

This clone was observed a handful of times. CDR3 protein: CASSSGLGQVSRWGGNSNQPQHF. Written as DNA, the CDR3 is TGTGCCAGTAGTAGTGGGCTGGGACAGGTATCGAGGTGGGGGGGAAATAGCAATCAGCCCCAGCATTTT. The J gene is TRBJ1-5, the V gene TRBV19, with TRBD1 identical over 8 bases. The CDR3 extends over 23 amino acids. V lost 4 bases to trimming and J lost 0 bases; unmatched junction nucleotides: 26. CDR1 is LNHDA, CDR2 SQIVND, per germline (reference sequence).

This clone occurred a few times. This chain uses TRBV9 with TRBJ1-1; 8 positions agree with TRBD1. V dropped 4 bases and J dropped 5; count of bases not matched to a gene: 10. CDR3 size: 15 residues. Germline loops: CDR1 SGDLS, CDR2 YYNGEE. The DNA of the CDR3 is TGTGCCAGCAGCACCCAGGGGGCGAGTAAAACTGAAGCTTTCTTT. Its translation is CASSTQGASKTEAFF. The full variable domain, rest sourced from reference TRBV9 and TRBJ1-1, is DSGVTQTPKHLITATGQRVTLRCSPRSGDLSVYWYQQSLDQGLQFLIQYYNGEERAKGNILERFSAQQFPDLHSELNLSSLELGDSALYFCASSTQGASKTEAFFGQGTRLTVV.